The 17 T cell receptor beta chains below all came from one sample that was sequenced in a study of T cell changes during pregnancy in multiple sclerosis. Here immunoSEQ multiplex PCR was the method, and the copy in TCRdb shows in-frame clones only, minus some. The data show about 100,000 clones, with around 92% seen just once and over 0.8% held by the top ten. Sequenced here: peripheral blood, sampled before pregnancy. The receptors were gathered from a female donor with multiple sclerosis, enrolled in a pregnancy study.

This rearrangement joins TRBV5-8 to TRBJ2-5; D may be TRBD2 (6 bases). V was trimmed by 2 bases and J by 3 bases, leaving 11 bases between them. Germline lookup yields CDR1 SGHTS and CDR2 YDEGEE. This CDR3 contains 14 residues. DNA for the CDR3: TGTGCCAGCAGCTTATGGGGGGTAGAAGAGACCCAGTACTTC. Encoded protein: CASSLWGVEETQYF.

This clone appeared a few times. The chain employs TRBV30 and TRBJ1-4; D ambiguous. Germline V lookup: CDR1 GTSNPN, CDR2 SVGIG (reference sequence). The CDR3 sequence is 13 residues long. Trimming removed 5 bases at V and 8 bases at J, with 15 bases between. The CDR3 sequence: CAWAVGSGEKLFF. CDR3 DNA: TGTGCCTGGGCCGTTGGGTCAGGCGAAAAACTGTTTTTT.

J is TRBJ1-2 and V is TRBV28; TRBD1 is a possible D gene (6 bases). V shed 2 bases and J shed 13 bases, with 14 bases lying between them. The germline V gene has CDR1 MDHEN and CDR2 SYDVKM. The CDR3 sequence is 12 residues long. The CDR3 loop reads CASSLPKQGSTF. CDR3 coding DNA: TGTGCCAGCAGTTTACCTAAACAGGGAAGCACCTTC.

The chain combines TRBV5-4 with TRBJ2-7; D is perhaps TRBD1 (6 bases). The V gene lost 4 bases and the J gene lost 5 bases, with 19 bases spanning the gap. Germline V gives CDR1 SGHNT, CDR2 YYREEE (reference sequence). The CDR3 runs to 15 residues. CDR3 in amino acids: CASSPVGRGVNEQYF. CDR3 DNA sequence: TGTGCCAGCAGCCCCGTTGGCAGGGGAGTCAACGAGCAGTACTTC. The whole variable domain, remainder taken from reference TRBV5-4 and TRBJ2-7, is ETGVTQSPTHLIKTRGQQVTLRCSSQSGHNTVSWYQQALGQGPQFIFQYYREEENGRGNFPPRFSGLQFPNYSSELNVNALELDDSALYLCASSPVGRGVNEQYFGPGTRLTVT.

This chain joins TRBV7-6 and TRBJ2-1, with D possibly being TRBD2 (6 bases). V lost 1 base and J lost 7, with 17 bases in between. This CDR3 region has 16 residues. Germline V CDR1 and CDR2: SGHVS, FNYEAQ. CDR3 in DNA: TGTGCCAGCAGCTTAGAACCGGGAGTCCGTGAGAATGAGCAGTTCTTC. Its protein is CASSLEPGVRENEQFF.

CDR3 in DNA: TGTGCCAGCAGCGTTTCCCCCGAAGAGACCCAGTACTTC. Translated: CASSVSPEETQYF. The chain carries TRBV9 and TRBJ2-5; unclear D gene. The V end lost 2 bases, the J end lost 3 bases, and 8 bases lay between the germline ends. The CDR3 loop spans 13 amino acids. Germline V gene lookup returns CDR1 SGDLS and CDR2 YYNGEE.

The rearrangement uses TRBV25-1 and TRBJ1-2; no definite D call. Trimming took off 1 base at V and 8 bases at J, with 14 bases between the two ends. The CDR3 loop spans 14 amino acids. Germline V lookup: CDR1 MGHDK, CDR2 SYGVNS. The CDR3 DNA reads TGTGCCAGCAGTGAATCGTGGGAGGTTGAAGGCTACACCTTC. This sequence encodes CASSESWEVEGYTF.

The V and J genes are TRBV20-1 and TRBJ1-2; TRBD1 agrees at 10 bases. CDR3 length equals 11 residues. Germline values: CDR1 DFQATT, CDR2 SNEGSKA (reference sequence). V was clipped by 5 bases and J by 7 bases; unmatched bases: 1. For the CDR3, the DNA is TGCAGTGCTGGACAGGGGGGTGGCTACACCTTC. Protein sequence: CSAGQGGGYTF.

This sequence joins TRBV7-9 and TRBJ2-1, with 9 bases fitting TRBD2. CDR1 and CDR2 (germline): SEHNR, FQNEAQ (reference sequence). This CDR3 spans 13 amino acids. With 10 bases clipped from V and 5 bases from J, the junction kept 6 bases outside the gene matches. CDR3 DNA: TGTGCCACCGAGCGGGAGGTACACAATGAGCAGTTCTTC. Protein: CATEREVHNEQFF.

The V gene is TRBV7-2, the J gene TRBJ1-5, with a weak D call TRBD1 (5 bases). With 2 bases removed from V and 3 bases from J, the gap between germline ends came to 8 bases. The CDR3 runs 14 residues. Per germline, CDR1 SGHTA and CDR2 FQGNSA. The CDR3 is CASSLTGSNQPQHF. The DNA for the CDR3 is TGTGCCAGCAGCTTAACAGGATCCAATCAGCCCCAGCATTTT. The complete variable domain, with remaining parts taken from reference TRBV7-2 and TRBJ1-5, reads GAGVSQSPSNKVTEKGKDVELRCDPISGHTALYWYRQSLGQGLEFLIYFQGNSAPDKSGLPSDRFSAERTGGSVSTLTIQRTQQEDSAVYLCASSLTGSNQPQHFGDGTRLSIL.

The gene calls are TRBV7-9 and TRBJ2-1; 10 positions match TRBD2. The CDR3 spans 15 residues. CDR1 is SEHNR, CDR2 FQNEAQ, per germline (reference sequence). Trimming removed 6 bases from V and 4 bases from J; junction bases left unmatched: 6. CDR3 amino acids: CASRLGLARYNEQFF. The CDR3 DNA is TGTGCCAGCAGGTTGGGACTAGCGAGATACAATGAGCAGTTCTTC.

This chain connects TRBV2 to TRBJ2-2; 10 positions match TRBD1. V was clipped by 6 bases and J by 8 bases; unmatched bases: 12. CDR3 length equals 16 residues. Germline V gene data show CDR1 as SNHLY and CDR2 as FYNNEI. In nucleotides, the CDR3 is TGTGCCAGCAGGGCTCGACAGGGGGCGCAGGGAGGGGAGCTGTTTTTT. This translates into CASRARQGAQGGELFF.

In its sample, this clone was seen once. In nucleotides, the CDR3 is TGTGCCAGCAGCTTCGGGACAGGCTCCTACAATGAGCAGTTCTTC. It is translated as CASSFGTGSYNEQFF. The chain has TRBV11-2 and TRBJ2-1; 8 positions match TRBD1. After removal of 3 bases from V and 0 bases from J, the junction contained 1 base not matched to a gene. The CDR3 extends over 15 amino acids. CDR1 and CDR2 from the germline V gene are SGHAT and FQNNGV.

The chain carries TRBV30 and TRBJ2-7, with TRBD2 matching over 8 bases. This CDR3 is 15 amino acids long. The ends lost 0 bases at V and 3 bases at J; junction bases unmatched: 7. Germline V gene sequence: CDR1 GTSNPN, CDR2 SVGIG (reference sequence). The CDR3 DNA reads TGTGCCTGGAGTGTAGCCTCGGGGGGGGTCTACGAGCAGTACTTC. It translates to CAWSVASGGVYEQYF.

The chain combines TRBV5-8 with TRBJ2-5; a possible D gene is TRBD1 (5 bases). Trimming took off 5 bases at V and 5 bases at J, with 13 bases between the two ends. The CDR3 length is 13 residues. The V gene's germline CDR1 is SGHTS and CDR2 YDEGEE. In nucleotides, the CDR3 is TGTGCCAGCAGGCGGACACCTGGGGAGACCCAGTACTTC. It is translated as CASRRTPGETQYF.

The rearrangement uses TRBV4-1 and TRBJ2-3; 10 bases match TRBD2. J lost 1 base, V lost 5 bases, and 6 bases had no gene match. From germline, CDR1 is MGHRA and CDR2 YSYEKL. The CDR3 is 16 residues long. CDR3 loop: CASSSSGSRGTDTQYF. The CDR3 DNA reads as TGCGCCAGCAGCTCTAGCGGGAGCCGGGGCACAGATACGCAGTATTTT.

The chain uses TRBV27 and TRBJ2-5; 10 nucleotides align to TRBD2. Looked up from germline, CDR1 is MNHEY and CDR2 is SMNVEV (reference sequence). The CDR3 extends over 14 amino acids. J lost 2 bases, V lost 6 bases, and 3 bases had no gene match. The CDR3 region has the DNA TGTGCCAGCAGGACTAGCGGGTTGCAAGAGACCCAGTACTTC. Translation: CASRTSGLQETQYF.